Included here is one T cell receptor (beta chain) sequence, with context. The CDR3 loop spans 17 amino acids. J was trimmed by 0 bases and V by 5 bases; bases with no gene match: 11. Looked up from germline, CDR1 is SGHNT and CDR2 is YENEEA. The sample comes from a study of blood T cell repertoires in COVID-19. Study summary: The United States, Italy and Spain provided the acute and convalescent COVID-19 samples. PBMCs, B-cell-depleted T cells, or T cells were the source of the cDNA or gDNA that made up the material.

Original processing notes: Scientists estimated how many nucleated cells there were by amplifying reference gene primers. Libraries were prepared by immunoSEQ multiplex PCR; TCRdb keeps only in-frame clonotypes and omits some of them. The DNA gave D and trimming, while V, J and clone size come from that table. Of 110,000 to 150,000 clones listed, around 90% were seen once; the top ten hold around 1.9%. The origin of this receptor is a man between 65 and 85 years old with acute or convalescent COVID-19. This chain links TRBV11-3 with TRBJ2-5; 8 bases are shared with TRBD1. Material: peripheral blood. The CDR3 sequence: CASSTGTGVPYQETQYF. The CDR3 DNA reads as TGTGCCAGCAGCACCGGGACAGGAGTTCCGTACCAAGAGACCCAGTACTTC.